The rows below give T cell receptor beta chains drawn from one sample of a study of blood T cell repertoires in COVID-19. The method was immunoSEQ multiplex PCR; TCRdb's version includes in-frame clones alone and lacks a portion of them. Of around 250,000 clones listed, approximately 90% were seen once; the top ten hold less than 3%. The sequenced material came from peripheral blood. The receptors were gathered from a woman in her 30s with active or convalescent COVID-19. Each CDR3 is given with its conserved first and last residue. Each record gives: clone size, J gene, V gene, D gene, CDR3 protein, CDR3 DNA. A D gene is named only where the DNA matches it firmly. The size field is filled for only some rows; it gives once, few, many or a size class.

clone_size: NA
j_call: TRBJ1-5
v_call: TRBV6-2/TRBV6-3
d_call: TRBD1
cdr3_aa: CASSSGTGLQPQHF
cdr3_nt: TGTGCCAGCAGCTCAGGGACAGGGCTTCAGCCCCAGCATTTT

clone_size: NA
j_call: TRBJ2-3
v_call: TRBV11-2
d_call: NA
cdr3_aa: CASSLAPSGPRPDTQYF
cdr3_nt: TGTGCCAGCAGCTTAGCACCAAGCGGGCCGAGGCCAGATACGCAGTATTTT

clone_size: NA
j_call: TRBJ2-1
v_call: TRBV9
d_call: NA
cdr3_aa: CASSVAGIGNEQFF
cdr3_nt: TGTGCCAGCAGCGTAGCGGGAATTGGCAATGAGCAGTTCTTC

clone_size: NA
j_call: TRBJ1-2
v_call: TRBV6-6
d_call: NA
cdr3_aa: CASSLDSPGYTF
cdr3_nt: TGTGCCAGCAGCCTCGACAGTCCGGGCTACACCTTC

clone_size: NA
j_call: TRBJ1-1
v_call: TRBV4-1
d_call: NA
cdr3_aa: CASSHPRRTEAFF
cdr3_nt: TGCGCCAGCAGCCACCCGCGAAGAACTGAAGCTTTCTTT

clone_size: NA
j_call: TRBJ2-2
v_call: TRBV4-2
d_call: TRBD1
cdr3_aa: CASSQVKGATVNTGELFF
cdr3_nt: TGTGCCAGCAGCCAAGTGAAGGGGGCCACTGTGAACACCGGGGAGCTGTTTTTT

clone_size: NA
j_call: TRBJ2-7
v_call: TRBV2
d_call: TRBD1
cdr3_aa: CASSEQGAGYEQYF
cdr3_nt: TGTGCCAGCAGTGAGCAGGGGGCGGGGTACGAGCAGTACTTC

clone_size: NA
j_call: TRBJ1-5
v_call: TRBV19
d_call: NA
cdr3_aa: CASSPRQVDQPQHF
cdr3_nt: TGTGCCAGTAGTCCCCGACAGGTTGATCAGCCCCAGCATTTT

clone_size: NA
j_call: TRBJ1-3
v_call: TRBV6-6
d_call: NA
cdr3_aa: CASSYSAGSSGNTIYF
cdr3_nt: TGTGCCAGCAGTTACTCGGCAGGCAGTTCTGGAAACACCATATATTTT

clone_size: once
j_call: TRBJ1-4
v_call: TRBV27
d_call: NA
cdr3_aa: CASSLSSGRAKLFF
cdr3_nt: TGTGCCAGCAGTTTATCGTCGGGGAGGGCGAAACTGTTTTTT

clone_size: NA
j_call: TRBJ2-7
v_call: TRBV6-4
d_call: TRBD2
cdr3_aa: CASSDSPGGFYEQYF
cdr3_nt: TGTGCCAGCAGTGACTCCCCGGGGGGGTTCTACGAGCAGTACTTC

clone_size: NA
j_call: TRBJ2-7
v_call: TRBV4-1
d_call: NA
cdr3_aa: CASSQEGGYYEQYF
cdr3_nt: TGCGCCAGCAGCCAAGAGGGGGGATACTACGAGCAGTACTTC

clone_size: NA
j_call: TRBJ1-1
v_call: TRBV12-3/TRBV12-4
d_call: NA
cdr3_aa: CASSLRDTEAFF
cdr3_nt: TGTGCCAGCAGTTTGCGGGACACTGAAGCTTTCTTT

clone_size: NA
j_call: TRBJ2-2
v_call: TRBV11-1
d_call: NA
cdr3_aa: CASAAGHTGELFF
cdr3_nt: TGTGCCAGCGCAGCAGGACATACCGGGGAGCTGTTTTTT

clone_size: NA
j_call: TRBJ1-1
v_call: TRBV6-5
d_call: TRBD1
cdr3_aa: CASSRTGTNTEAFF
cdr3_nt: TGTGCCAGCAGTCGGACAGGCACGAACACTGAAGCTTTCTTT

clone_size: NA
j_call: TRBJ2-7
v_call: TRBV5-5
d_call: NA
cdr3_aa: CASSVRETYEQYF
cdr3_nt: TGTGCCAGCAGCGTCCGGGAAACCTACGAGCAGTACTTC

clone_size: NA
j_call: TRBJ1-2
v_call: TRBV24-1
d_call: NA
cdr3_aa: CATSDPQGGYTF
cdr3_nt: TGTGCCACCAGTGATCCCCAGGGGGGCTACACCTTC

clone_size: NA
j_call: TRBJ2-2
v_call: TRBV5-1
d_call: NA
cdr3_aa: CASSLRQAPGELFF
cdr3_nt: TGCGCCAGCAGCTTGCGGCAGGCCCCCGGGGAGCTGTTTTTT

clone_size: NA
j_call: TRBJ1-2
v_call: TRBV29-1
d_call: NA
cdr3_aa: CSVVSSGRGYGYTF
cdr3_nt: TGCAGCGTTGTAAGCTCTGGGAGAGGCTATGGCTACACCTTC

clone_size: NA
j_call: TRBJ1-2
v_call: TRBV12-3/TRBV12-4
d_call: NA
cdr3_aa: CASSLQAVGNTF
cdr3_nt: TGTGCCAGCAGTTTACAAGCGGTGGGGAACACCTTC

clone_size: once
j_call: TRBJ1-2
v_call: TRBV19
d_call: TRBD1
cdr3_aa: CASSIVGQGAVGYTF
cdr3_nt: TGTGCCAGTAGTATAGTCGGGCAGGGGGCTGTTGGCTACACCTTC

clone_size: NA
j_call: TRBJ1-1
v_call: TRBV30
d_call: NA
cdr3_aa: CAWTRGYTGAEAFF
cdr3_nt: TGTGCCTGGACAAGGGGCTACACGGGCGCTGAAGCTTTCTTT

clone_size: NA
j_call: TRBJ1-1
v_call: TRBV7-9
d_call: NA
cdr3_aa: CASSLTWNTEAFF
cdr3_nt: TGTGCCAGCAGTCTTACATGGAACACTGAAGCTTTCTTT

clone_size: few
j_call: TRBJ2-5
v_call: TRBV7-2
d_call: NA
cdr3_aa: CASSLKSTGPGTQYF
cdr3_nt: TGTGCCAGCAGCTTAAAGAGCACAGGGCCCGGGACCCAGTACTTC

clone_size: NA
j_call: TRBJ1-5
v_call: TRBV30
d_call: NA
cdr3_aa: CAWVTPPDSQDQPQHF
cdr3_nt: TGTGCCTGGGTCACCCCCCCGGACAGCCAGGATCAGCCCCAGCATTTT

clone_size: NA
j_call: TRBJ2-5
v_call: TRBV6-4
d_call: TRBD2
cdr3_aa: CASRPRGVAGGEETQYF
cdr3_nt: TGTGCCAGCAGGCCACGAGGGGTAGCGGGGGGCGAAGAGACCCAGTACTTC

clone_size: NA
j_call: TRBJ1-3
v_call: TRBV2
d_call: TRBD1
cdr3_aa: CASSSGTGRLDSGNTIYF
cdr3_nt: TGTGCCAGCAGTTCCGGGACAGGGAGGCTGGACTCTGGAAACACCATATATTTT

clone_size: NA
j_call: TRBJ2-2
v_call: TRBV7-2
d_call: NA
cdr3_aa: CASSLWDSYTGELFF
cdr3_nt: TGTGCCAGCAGCTTATGGGACTCTTACACCGGGGAGCTGTTTTTT

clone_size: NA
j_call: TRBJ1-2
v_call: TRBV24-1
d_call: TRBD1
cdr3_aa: CATSDPASGQGAHGYTF
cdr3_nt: TGTGCCACCAGTGATCCTGCCTCGGGACAGGGGGCTCATGGCTACACCTTC

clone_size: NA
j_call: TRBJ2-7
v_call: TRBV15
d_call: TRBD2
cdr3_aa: CATSRDLGGGRSYEQYF
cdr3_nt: TGTGCCACCAGCAGAGATCTTGGCGGGGGGCGCTCCTACGAGCAGTACTTC

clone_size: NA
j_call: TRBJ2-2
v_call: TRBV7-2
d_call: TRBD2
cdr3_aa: CASSPGTSGGASTGELFF
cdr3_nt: TGTGCCAGCAGCCCGGGGACTAGCGGGGGGGCCAGCACCGGGGAGCTGTTTTTT

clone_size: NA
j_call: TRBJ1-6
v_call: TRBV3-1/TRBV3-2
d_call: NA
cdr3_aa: CASSQVSGTLRRHSPLHF
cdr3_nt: TGTGCCAGCAGCCAAGTTTCAGGAACTCTAAGAAGGCATTCACCCCTCCACTTT

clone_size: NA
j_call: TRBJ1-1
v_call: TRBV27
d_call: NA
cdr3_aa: CASSSRGMNTEAFF
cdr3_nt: TGTGCCAGCAGTTCAAGGGGGATGAACACTGAAGCTTTCTTT

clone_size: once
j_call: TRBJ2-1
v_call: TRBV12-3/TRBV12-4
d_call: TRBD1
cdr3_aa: CATRGTGFNEQFF
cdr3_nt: TGTGCCACCCGGGGGACAGGGTTTAATGAGCAGTTCTTC

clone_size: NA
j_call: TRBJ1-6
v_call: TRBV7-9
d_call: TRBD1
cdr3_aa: CASSLGTANSPLHF
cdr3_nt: TGTGCCAGCAGCTTGGGGACAGCAAATTCACCCCTCCACTTT

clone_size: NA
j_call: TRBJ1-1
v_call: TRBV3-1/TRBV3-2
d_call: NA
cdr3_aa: CASSQATEAFF
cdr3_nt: TGTGCCAGCAGCCAAGCAACTGAAGCTTTCTTT

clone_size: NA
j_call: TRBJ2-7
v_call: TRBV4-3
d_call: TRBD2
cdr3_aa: CASSQDYGGGAYEQYF
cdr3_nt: TGCGCCAGCAGCCAAGATTATGGGGGGGGAGCCTACGAGCAGTACTTC

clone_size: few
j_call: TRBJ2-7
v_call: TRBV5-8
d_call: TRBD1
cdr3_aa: CASSAQGTGRLAYEQYF
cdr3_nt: TGTGCCAGCAGCGCACAAGGGACAGGGAGGTTGGCCTACGAGCAGTACTTC

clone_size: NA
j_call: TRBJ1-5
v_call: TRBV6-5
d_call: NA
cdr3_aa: CASMFNNNQPQHF
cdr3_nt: TGTGCCAGCATGTTTAATAACAATCAGCCCCAGCATTTT

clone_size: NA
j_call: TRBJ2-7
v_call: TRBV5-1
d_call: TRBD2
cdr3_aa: CASSLGPLPAPSGKTYEQYF
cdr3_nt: TGCGCCAGCAGCTTGGGGCCCCTTCCGGCCCCTAGCGGGAAAACCTACGAGCAGTACTTC

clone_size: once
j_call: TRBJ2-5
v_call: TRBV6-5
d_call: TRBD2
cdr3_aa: CASRGAGVPQETQYF
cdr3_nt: TGTGCCAGCAGGGGAGCGGGGGTGCCCCAAGAGACCCAGTACTTC

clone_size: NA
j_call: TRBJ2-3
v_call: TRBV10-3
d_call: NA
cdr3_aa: CAISEGGGGGTDTQYF
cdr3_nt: TGTGCCATCAGTGAGGGAGGCGGTGGGGGCACAGATACGCAGTATTTT

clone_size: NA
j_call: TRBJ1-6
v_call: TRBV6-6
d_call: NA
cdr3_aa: CASSYSGTYNSPLHF
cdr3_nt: TGTGCCAGCAGTTACAGCGGAACCTATAATTCACCCCTCCACTTT

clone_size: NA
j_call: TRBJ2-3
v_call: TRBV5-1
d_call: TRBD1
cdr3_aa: CASSFGQGRADTQYF
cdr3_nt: TGCGCCAGCAGCTTTGGACAGGGGCGCGCAGATACGCAGTATTTT

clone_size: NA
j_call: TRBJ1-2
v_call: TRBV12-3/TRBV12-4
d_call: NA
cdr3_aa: CASRNLDSSIYTF
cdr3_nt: TGTGCCAGCAGAAACCTGGACAGTTCGATCTACACCTTC

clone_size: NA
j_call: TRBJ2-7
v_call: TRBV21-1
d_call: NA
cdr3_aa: CASSKARGDIVSEQYF
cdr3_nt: TGTGCCAGCAGCAAAGCGCGGGGGGACATAGTAAGCGAGCAGTACTTC

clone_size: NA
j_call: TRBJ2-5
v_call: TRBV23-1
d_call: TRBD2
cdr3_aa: CAGHTKASGEQETQYF
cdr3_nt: TGCGCCGGCCACACGAAGGCTAGCGGGGAACAAGAGACCCAGTACTTC

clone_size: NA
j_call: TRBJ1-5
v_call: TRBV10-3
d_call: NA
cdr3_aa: CATSGSSNQPQHF
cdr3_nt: TGTGCCACCTCCGGGAGTAGCAATCAGCCCCAGCATTTT

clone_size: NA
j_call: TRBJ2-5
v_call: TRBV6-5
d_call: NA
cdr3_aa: CASTLDPAGETQYF
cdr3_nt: TGTGCCAGCACCTTAGACCCAGCAGGAGAGACCCAGTACTTC

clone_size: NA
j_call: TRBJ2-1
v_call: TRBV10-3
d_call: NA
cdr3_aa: CATTQSDYYNEQFF
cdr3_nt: TGTGCCACCACACAGAGCGACTACTACAATGAGCAGTTCTTC

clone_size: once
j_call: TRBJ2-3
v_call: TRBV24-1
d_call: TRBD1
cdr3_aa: CATSEPRQGLTDTQYF
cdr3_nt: TGTGCCACCAGTGAACCTAGACAGGGCTTGACAGATACGCAGTATTTT

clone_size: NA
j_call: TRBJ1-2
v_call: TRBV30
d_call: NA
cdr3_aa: CAWSIRAGEGYTF
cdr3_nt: TGTGCCTGGAGTATCAGGGCAGGGGAAGGCTACACCTTC

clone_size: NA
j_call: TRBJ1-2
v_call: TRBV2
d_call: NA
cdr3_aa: CASSVGGNLYGYTF
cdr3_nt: TGTGCCAGCAGTGTAGGAGGGAACCTTTATGGCTACACCTTC